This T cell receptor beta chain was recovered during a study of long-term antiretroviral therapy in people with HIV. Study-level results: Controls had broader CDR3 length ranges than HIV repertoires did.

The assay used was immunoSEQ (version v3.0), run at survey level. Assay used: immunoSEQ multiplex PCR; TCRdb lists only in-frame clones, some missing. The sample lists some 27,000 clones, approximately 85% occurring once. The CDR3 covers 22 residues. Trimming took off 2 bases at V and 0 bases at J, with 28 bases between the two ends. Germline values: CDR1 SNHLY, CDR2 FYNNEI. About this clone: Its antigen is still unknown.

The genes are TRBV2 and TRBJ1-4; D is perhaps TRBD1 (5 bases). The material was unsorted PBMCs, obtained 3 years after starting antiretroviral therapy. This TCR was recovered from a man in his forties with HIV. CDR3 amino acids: CASSEPQDDRYLIPTTNEKLFF. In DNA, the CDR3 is TGTGCCAGCAGTGAACCTCAGGACGACAGATACTTAATACCCACAACTAATGAAAAACTGTTTTTT.